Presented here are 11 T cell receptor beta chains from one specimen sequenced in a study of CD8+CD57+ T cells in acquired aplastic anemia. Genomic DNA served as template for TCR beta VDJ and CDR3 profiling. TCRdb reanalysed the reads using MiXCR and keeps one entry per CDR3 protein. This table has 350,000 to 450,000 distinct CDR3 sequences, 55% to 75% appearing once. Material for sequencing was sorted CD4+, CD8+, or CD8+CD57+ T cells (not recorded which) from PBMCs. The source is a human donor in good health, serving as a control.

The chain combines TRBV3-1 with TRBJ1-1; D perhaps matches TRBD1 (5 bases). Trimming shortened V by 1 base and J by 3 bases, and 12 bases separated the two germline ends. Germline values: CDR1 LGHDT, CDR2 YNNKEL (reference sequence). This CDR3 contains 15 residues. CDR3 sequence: CASSQVAGLDTEAFF. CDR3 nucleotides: TGTGCCAGCAGCCAAGTGGCGGGGCTCGACACTGAAGCTTTCTTT.

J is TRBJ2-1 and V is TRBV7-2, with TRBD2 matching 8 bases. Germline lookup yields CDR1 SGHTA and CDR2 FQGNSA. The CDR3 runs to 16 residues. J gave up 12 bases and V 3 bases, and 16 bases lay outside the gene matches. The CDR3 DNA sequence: TGTGCCAGCAGCTTTCTCGGAGCGGGGGACACAGATACGCAGTTCTTC. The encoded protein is CASSFLGAGDTDTQFF.

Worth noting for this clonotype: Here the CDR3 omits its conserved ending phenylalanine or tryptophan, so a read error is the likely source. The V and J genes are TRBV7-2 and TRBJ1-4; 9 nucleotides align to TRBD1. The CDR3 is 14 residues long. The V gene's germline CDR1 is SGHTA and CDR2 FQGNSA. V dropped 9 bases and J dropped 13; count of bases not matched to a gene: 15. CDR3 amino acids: CASSATGGNDRLFS. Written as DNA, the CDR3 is TGTGCCAGTAGCGCGACAGGGGGGAATGATAGACTGTTTTCT.

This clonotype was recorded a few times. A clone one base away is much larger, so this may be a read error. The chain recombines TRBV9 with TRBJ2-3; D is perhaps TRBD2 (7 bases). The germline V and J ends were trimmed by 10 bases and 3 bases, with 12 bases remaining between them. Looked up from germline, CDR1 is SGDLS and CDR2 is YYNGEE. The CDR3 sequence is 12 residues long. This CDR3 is CAGRGATDTQYF. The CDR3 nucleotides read TGTGCCGGTCGGGGGGCGACAGATACGCAGTATTTT.

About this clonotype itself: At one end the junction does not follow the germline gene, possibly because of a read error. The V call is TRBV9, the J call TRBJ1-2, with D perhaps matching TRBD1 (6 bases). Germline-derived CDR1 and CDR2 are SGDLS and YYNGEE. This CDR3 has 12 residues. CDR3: CASSGDNANEQF. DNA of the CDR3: TGTGCCAGCAGCGGGGACAACGCCAATGAGCAGTTC.

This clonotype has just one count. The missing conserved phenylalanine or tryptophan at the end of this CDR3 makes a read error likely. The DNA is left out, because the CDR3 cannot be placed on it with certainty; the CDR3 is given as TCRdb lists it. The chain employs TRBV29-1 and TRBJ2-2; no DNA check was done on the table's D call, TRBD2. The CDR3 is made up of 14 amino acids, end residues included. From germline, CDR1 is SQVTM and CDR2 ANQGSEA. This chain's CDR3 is CSVAGRVDTGELFA.

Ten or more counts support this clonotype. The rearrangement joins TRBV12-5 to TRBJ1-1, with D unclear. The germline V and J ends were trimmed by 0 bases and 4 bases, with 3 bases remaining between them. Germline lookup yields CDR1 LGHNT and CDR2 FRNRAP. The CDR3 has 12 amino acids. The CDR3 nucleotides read TGTGCTAGTGGTTTGGTACGCACTGAAGCTTTCTTT. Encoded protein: CASGLVRTEAFF.

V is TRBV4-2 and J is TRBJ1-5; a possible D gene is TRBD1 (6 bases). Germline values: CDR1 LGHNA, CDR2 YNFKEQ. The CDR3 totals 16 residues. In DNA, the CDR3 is TGTAGCAGCAGCTTAGGCTTGGGCAGGGGTAATCAGCCCCAGCATTTT. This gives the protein CSSSLGLGRGNQPQHF.

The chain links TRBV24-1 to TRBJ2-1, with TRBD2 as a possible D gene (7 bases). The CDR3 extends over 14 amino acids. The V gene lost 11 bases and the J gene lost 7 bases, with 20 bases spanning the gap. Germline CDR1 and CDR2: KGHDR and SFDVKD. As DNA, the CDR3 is TGTGCCAGCGGTTGGGAGGGGGGCCCAAATGAGCAGTTCTTC. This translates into CASGWEGGPNEQFF.

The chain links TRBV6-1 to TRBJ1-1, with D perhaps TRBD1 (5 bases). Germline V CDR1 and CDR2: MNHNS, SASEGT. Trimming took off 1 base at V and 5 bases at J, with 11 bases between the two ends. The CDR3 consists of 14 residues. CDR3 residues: CASSEGGWTTEAFF. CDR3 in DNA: TGTGCCAGCAGTGAAGGAGGGTGGACAACTGAAGCTTTCTTT.

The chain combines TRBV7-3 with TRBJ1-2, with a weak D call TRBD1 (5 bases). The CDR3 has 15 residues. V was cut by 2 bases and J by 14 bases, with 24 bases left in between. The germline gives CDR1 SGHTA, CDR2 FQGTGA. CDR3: CASSLRDGGYPGPTF. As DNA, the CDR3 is TGTGCCAGCAGCTTACGGGACGGGGGGTACCCCGGCCCGACCTTC. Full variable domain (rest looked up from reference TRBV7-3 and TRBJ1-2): GAGVSQTPSNKVTEKGKYVELRCDPISGHTALYWYRQSLGQGPEFLIYFQGTGAADDSGLPNDRFFAVRPEGSVSTLKIQRTERGDSAVYLCASSLRDGGYPGPTFGSGTRLTVV.